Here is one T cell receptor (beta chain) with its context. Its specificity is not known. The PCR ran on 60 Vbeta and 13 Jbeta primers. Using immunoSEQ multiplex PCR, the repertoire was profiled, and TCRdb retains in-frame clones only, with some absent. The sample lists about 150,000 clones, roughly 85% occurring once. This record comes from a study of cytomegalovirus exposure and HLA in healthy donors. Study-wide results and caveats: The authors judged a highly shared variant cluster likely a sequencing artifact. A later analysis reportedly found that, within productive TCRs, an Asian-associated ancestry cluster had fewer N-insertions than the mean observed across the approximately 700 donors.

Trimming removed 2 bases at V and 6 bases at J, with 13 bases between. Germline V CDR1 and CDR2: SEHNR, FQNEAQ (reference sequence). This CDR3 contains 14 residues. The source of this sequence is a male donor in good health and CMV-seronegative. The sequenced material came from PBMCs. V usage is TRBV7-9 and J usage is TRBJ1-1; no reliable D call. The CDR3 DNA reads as TGTGCCAGCAGCTTAAATTCTCCGAAGCCTGAAGCTTTCTTT. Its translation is CASSLNSPKPEAFF.